What follows is one T cell receptor (beta chain) and its context. With 3 bases clipped from V and 3 bases from J, the junction kept 2 bases outside the gene matches. This CDR3 has 15 amino acids. The germline V gene has CDR1 KGHSH and CDR2 LQKENI. This sample stems from a study of blood T cell repertoires in COVID-19. Study-wide background: The United States, Italy and Spain provided the acute and convalescent COVID-19 samples. Sources were T cells, B-cell-depleted T cells, or PBMCs; the material itself was cDNA or gDNA.

Under the authors' procedure: The assay estimated nucleated cells by amplifying reference gene primers. Repertoires were generated with immunoSEQ multiplex PCR, while TCRdb's copy carries only in-frame clones and drops some. For V, J and clone size, that table is used; D and trimming come from the DNA. There are 65,000 to 85,000 clones in the sample; roughly nine tenths occur only once, and 2.7% lies in the top ten. This chain joins TRBV18 and TRBJ2-3; 11 nucleotides line up with TRBD2. Sequenced input: peripheral blood. The origin of this receptor is a man in his forties or fifties with acute or convalescent COVID-19. The CDR3 nucleotides are TGTGCCAGCTCACCCCGACTAGCGGGGACAGATACGCAGTATTTT. It codes for CASSPRLAGTDTQYF.